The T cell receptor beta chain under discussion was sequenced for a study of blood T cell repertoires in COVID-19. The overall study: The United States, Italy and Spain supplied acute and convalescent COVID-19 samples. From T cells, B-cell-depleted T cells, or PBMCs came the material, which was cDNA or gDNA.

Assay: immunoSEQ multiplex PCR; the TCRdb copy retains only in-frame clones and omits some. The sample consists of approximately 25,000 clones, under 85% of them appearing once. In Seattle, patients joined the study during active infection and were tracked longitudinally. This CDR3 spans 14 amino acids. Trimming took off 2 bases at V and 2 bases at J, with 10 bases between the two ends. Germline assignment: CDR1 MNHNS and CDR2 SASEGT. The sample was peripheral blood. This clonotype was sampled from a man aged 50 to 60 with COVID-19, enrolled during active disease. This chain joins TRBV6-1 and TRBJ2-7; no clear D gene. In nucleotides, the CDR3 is TGTGCCAGCAGTGAATCAGCGAATACCTACGAGCAGTACTTC. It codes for CASSESANTYEQYF.